This TCR beta chain was sequenced during a study of technical replicates of blood from several donors. The table came from immunoSEQ multiplex PCR; TCRdb's copy has only in-frame clones and leaves some out. The sample shows around 50,000 clones, about 94% of them seen only once. Trimming stripped 2 bases from V and 4 bases from J, with 15 bases between. Germline V lookup: CDR1 MNHEY, CDR2 SVGAGI. The CDR3 sequence is 16 residues long. This rearrangement joins TRBV6-5 to TRBJ1-3; D is uncertain. The sample comprised PBMCs. This receptor was taken from a human donor in good health. Some clones in this sample may be carry-over from other donors' samples. In DNA, the CDR3 is TGTGCCAGCAGTTACGGGGAGGGAGGCACCGGAAACACCATATATTTT. Its translation: CASSYGEGGTGNTIYF.